Following are 31 T cell receptor beta chains from one sample sequenced in a study of T cells after yellow fever vaccination. One entry per CDR3 protein, called by TCRdb with MiXCR from the 5' RACE reads. The sample lists approximately 300,000 distinct CDR3 sequences, around 6.8% occurring once. This material consisted of PBMCs, taken about 49 days after the first yellow fever vaccination. The origin of the receptors is a man aged 18 to 30 who received the YFV17D yellow fever vaccine.

A few counts support this clonotype. The chain uses TRBV5-1 and TRBJ1-3, with D unclear. This CDR3 comprises 16 residues. Trimming removed 1 base from V and 0 bases from J, with 11 bases in between. In germline, CDR1 is SGHRS, CDR2 YFSETQ. The CDR3 DNA reads TGCGCCAGCAGCTTGAGGGCCTTTAGCTCTGGAAACACCATATATTTT. Translation gives CASSLRAFSSGNTIYF. Complete variable domain (other parts from reference TRBV5-1 and TRBJ1-3): KAGVTQTPRYLIKTRGQQVTLSCSPISGHRSVSWYQQTPGQGLQFLFEYFSETQRNKGNFPGRFSGRQFSNSRSEMNVSTLELGDSALYLCASSLRAFSSGNTIYFGEGSWLTVV.

This clonotype has just a few counts. This sequence joins TRBV5-5 and TRBJ2-7, with no clear D. The germline V gene encodes CDR1 SGHKS and CDR2 YYEKEE (reference sequence). V dropped 2 bases and J dropped 3 bases, with 6 bases sitting between them. The CDR3 is made up of 12 amino acids. CDR3 residues: CASSFSVYEQYF. Written as DNA, the CDR3 is TGTGCCAGCAGCTTCTCAGTCTACGAGCAGTACTTC.

This clonotype was counted a few times. V and J are TRBV29-1 and TRBJ2-1; 11 positions agree with TRBD2. This CDR3 is 16 amino acids long. The V segment lost 0 bases and the J segment 7 bases; nucleotides outside the gene matches: 8. Looked up from germline, CDR1 is SQVTM and CDR2 is ANQGSEA. In DNA form, the CDR3 reads TGCAGCGTTGAAGATCCCTCGACTAGCGGGGAAAATGAGCAGTTCTTC. Its protein product is CSVEDPSTSGENEQFF.

This clonotype was seen many times. V and J are TRBV6-6 and TRBJ2-7, with D possibly TRBD1 on 5 matching bases. Per the germline V gene, CDR1 is MNHNY and CDR2 is SVGAGI (reference sequence). CDR3 length: 13 amino acids. Trimming took off 8 bases at V and 6 bases at J, with 17 bases between the two ends. The CDR3 DNA follows: TGTGCCAGCTCAGGGCAGGGCACTCTCGAGCAGTACTTC. Its translation is CASSGQGTLEQYF.

DNA for the CDR3: TGTGCCAGCAGCCCTGGCCCCTTGGAGAATGAAAAACTGTTTTTT. Translation gives CASSPGPLENEKLFF. The chain links TRBV7-2 to TRBJ1-4, with D hard to call. Trimming pared 5 bases from V and 5 bases from J, leaving 15 bases between. There are 15 residues in the CDR3. Germline V gene sequence: CDR1 SGHTA, CDR2 FQGNSA. The complete variable domain, with remaining parts taken from reference TRBV7-2 and TRBJ1-4, reads GAGVSQSPSNKVTEKGKDVELRCDPISGHTALYWYRQSLGQGLEFLIYFQGNSAPDKSGLPSDRFSAERTGGSVSTLTIQRTQQEDSAVYLCASSPGPLENEKLFFGSGTQLSVL.

This clonotype was seen a handful of times. J is TRBJ2-5 and V is TRBV4-1, with 7 bases identical to TRBD2. Germline V gene data show CDR1 as MGHRA and CDR2 as YSYEKL. The CDR3 has 15 amino acids. The junction had 7 bases not matched to a gene; V was cut back by 1 base and J by 5 bases. The CDR3 region has the DNA TGCGCCAGCAGCCAAGGCATCCAGGGAGGGGAGACCCAGTACTTC. Its protein is CASSQGIQGGETQYF.

This clonotype showed up just a few times. The chain is built from TRBV7-2 and TRBJ2-7; D is possibly TRBD2 (6 bases). V was cut by 5 bases and J by 7 bases, with 15 bases left in between. CDR3 length equals 13 residues. Looked up from germline, CDR1 is SGHTA and CDR2 is FQGNSA. This CDR3 is CASSARRGGEQYF. The CDR3 coding sequence is TGTGCCAGCAGCGCACGGCGGGGCGGTGAGCAGTACTTC.

The chain employs TRBV28 and TRBJ2-5; no reliable D call. The germline V and J ends were trimmed by 5 bases and 1 base, with 11 bases remaining between them. Germline-derived CDR1 and CDR2 are MDHEN and SYDVKM. This CDR3 is 14 amino acids long. The CDR3 protein is CASSMAAAQETQYF. As DNA, the CDR3 is TGTGCCAGCAGTATGGCGGCAGCCCAAGAGACCCAGTACTTC.

This clonotype was seen a handful of times. The V call is TRBV5-4, the J call TRBJ2-1; 10 positions match TRBD1. The V segment lost 8 bases and the J segment 4 bases; nucleotides outside the gene matches: 6. The CDR3 totals 14 residues. From germline, CDR1 is SGHNT and CDR2 YYREEE (reference sequence). The CDR3 nucleotides read TGTGCCAGTTCGGACAGGGGGTCTTACAATGAGCAGTTCTTC. Encoded protein: CASSDRGSYNEQFF.

This clonotype was recorded many times. The gene calls are TRBV15 and TRBJ1-2; D perhaps matches TRBD1 (5 bases). Germline CDR1 is LNHNV and CDR2 is YYDKDF (reference sequence). The CDR3 consists of 14 residues. The V end lost 0 bases, the J end lost 4 bases, and 9 bases lay between the germline ends. CDR3 sequence reads: CATSRDYQGYGYTF. DNA for the CDR3: TGTGCCACCAGCAGAGATTACCAGGGCTATGGCTACACCTTC.

This clonotype was observed many times. A junction boundary mismatches the germline segment, possibly from a read error. In DNA, the CDR3 is TGTGCCAGCAGTACCGACTACGAGCAGTACTTC. Protein sequence: CASSTDYEQYF. The J gene is TRBJ2-7, the V gene TRBV5-1, with unresolved D. Germline V gene data show CDR1 as SGHRS and CDR2 as YFSETQ. The CDR3 is 11 amino acids.

The chain has TRBV5-4 and TRBJ2-7; no definite D call. The CDR3 spans 14 residues. Trimming took 4 bases from V and 0 from J, leaving 11 bases between them. Germline V gene lookup returns CDR1 SGHNT and CDR2 YYREEE (reference sequence). In DNA, the CDR3 is TGTGCCAGCAGCCGCAGGACGGCCTCCTACGAGCAGTACTTC. Translating gives CASSRRTASYEQYF.

This clonotype came up a few times. This rearrangement joins TRBV4-2 to TRBJ2-3, with 13 bases lining up with TRBD2. The V gene end was trimmed by 4 bases and the J gene end by 1 base; junction bases not matched to a gene: 8. Germline CDR1 is LGHNA and CDR2 is YNFKEQ. The CDR3 has 18 amino acids. The CDR3 sequence is CASSPLAGGPRGTDTQYF. The CDR3 DNA follows: TGTGCCAGCAGCCCACTAGCGGGGGGGCCACGGGGCACAGATACGCAGTATTTT.

This chain links TRBV30 with TRBJ2-7; D not certain. Germline CDR1 is GTSNPN and CDR2 is SVGIG (reference sequence). V lost 3 bases, J lost 3 bases, and 15 bases lay in between. The CDR3 runs 14 residues. DNA for the CDR3: TGTGCCTGGAGAAGCTCCAGGACCCGCTACGAGCAGTACTTC. Translated, it gives CAWRSSRTRYEQYF. The full variable domain, completed using reference TRBV30 and TRBJ2-7, is SQTIHQWPATLVQPVGSPLSLECTVEGTSNPNLYWYRQAAGRGLQLLFYSVGIGQISSEVPQNLSASRPQDRQFILSSKKLLLSDSGFYLCAWRSSRTRYEQYFGPGTRLTVT.

This clonotype occurred a few times. The chain has TRBV29-1 and TRBJ1-1; 7 bases map to TRBD1. The CDR3 length is 13 residues. Germline V gene data show CDR1 as SQVTM and CDR2 as ANQGSEA. The V segment lost 4 bases and the J segment 6 bases; nucleotides outside the gene matches: 8. CDR3 loop: CSVGHGRGAEAFF. The CDR3 DNA is TGCAGCGTTGGCCATGGCAGGGGGGCTGAAGCTTTCTTT.

V usage is TRBV30 and J usage is TRBJ1-6, with unresolved D. The CDR3 has 15 residues. The germline gives CDR1 GTSNPN, CDR2 SVGIG (reference sequence). V lost 0 bases and J lost 10, with 16 bases in between. CDR3 in amino acids: CAWSVRDSRGSPLHF. The DNA for the CDR3 is TGTGCCTGGAGTGTACGTGACTCCAGAGGGTCACCCCTCCACTTT.

This clonotype was found a few times. The chain employs TRBV5-6 and TRBJ2-6, with no clear D. Trimming stripped 4 bases from V and 3 bases from J, with 11 bases between. This CDR3 region has 15 residues. Germline V gene data show CDR1 as SGHDT and CDR2 as YYEEEE. In DNA form, the CDR3 reads TGTGCCAGCAGCCCCACCGCCTTTGGGGCCAACGTCCTGACTTTC. Protein product: CASSPTAFGANVLTF.

In its sample, this clonotype was seen a few times. CDR3 residues: CASSHRDRGRRANGANVLTF. The CDR3 DNA reads TGCGCCAGCAGTCACCGGGACAGGGGGCGCCGGGCTAATGGGGCCAACGTCCTGACTTTC. This chain uses TRBV23-1 with TRBJ2-6; TRBD1 matches 12 bases. TRBV23-1 is classed as an ORF, of uncertain function. CDR3 size: 20 residues. J lost 3 bases, V lost 3 bases, and 12 bases had no gene match.

For this clonotype: One end of the junction varies from germline; a read error may be responsible. This chain joins TRBV7-2 and TRBJ2-1; the match to TRBD2 covers 7 bases. Looked up from germline, CDR1 is SGHTA and CDR2 is FQGNSA. The CDR3 is made up of 16 amino acids. The CDR3 protein is CASSPELALVHNEQSF. The CDR3 DNA reads TGTGCCAGCAGCCCGGAACTAGCGTTAGTCCACAATGAGCAGTCCTTC.

This clonotype was seen more than once but under ten times. The V gene is TRBV20-1, the J gene TRBJ1-5; D is unresolved. Germline V CDR1 and CDR2: DFQATT, SNEGSKA (reference sequence). The CDR3 is 16 residues long. V gave up 6 bases and J gave up 2 bases, with 20 bases separating them. The CDR3 DNA follows: TGCAGTGCGGCCGGCCTTCGGCTCGCCGGCAATCAGCCCCAGCATTTT. Its protein is CSAAGLRLAGNQPQHF.

This sequence joins TRBV6-1 and TRBJ2-5; TRBD2 is a possible D gene (5 bases). The length of the CDR3 is 14 residues. In germline, CDR1 is MNHNS, CDR2 SASEGT. V shed 2 bases and J shed 7 bases, with 14 bases lying between them. The CDR3 protein is CASSESSTGWTQYF. The CDR3 DNA reads as TGTGCCAGCAGTGAATCTAGCACTGGATGGACCCAGTACTTC.

This clonotype was observed at least ten times. The CDR3 region is CASTWKAKGGDTQYF. The DNA of the CDR3 is TGTGCCAGCACCTGGAAGGCTAAGGGTGGGGATACGCAGTATTTT. This rearrangement joins TRBV7-2 to TRBJ2-3; D gene unclear. Germline V CDR1 and CDR2: SGHTA, FQGNSA. V was clipped by 7 bases and J by 6 bases, with 20 bases between them. There are 15 residues in the CDR3.

V is TRBV5-4 and J is TRBJ2-2, with 10 bases that match TRBD1. CDR3 length equals 16 residues. With V trimmed by 0 bases and J by 5 bases, 4 bases remained unmatched. Germline CDR1 SGHNT, CDR2 YYREEE (reference sequence). This CDR3 reads CASSLVDRGLTGELFF. The CDR3 coding sequence is TGTGCCAGCAGCTTGGTCGACAGGGGGCTGACCGGGGAGCTGTTTTTT.

V gene TRBV4-2 combines with J gene TRBJ2-7; TRBD2 matches at 10 bases. The ends lost 0 bases at V and 4 bases at J; junction bases unmatched: 6. Germline assignment: CDR1 LGHNA and CDR2 YNFKEQ. The length of the CDR3 is 16 residues. CDR3 DNA sequence: TGTGCCAGCAGCCAAGATAGGGCTAGCGGGGGTTACGAGCAGTACGTC. Residues: CASSQDRASGGYEQYV.

The genes are TRBV2 and TRBJ1-3; D is unresolved. The germline V and J ends were trimmed by 5 bases and 4 bases, with 9 bases remaining between them. Germline CDR1 SNHLY, CDR2 FYNNEI. The CDR3 length is 13 residues. In DNA form, the CDR3 reads TGTGCCAGCAGTTACCCCGCCGGAAACACCATATATTTT. It specifies CASSYPAGNTIYF.

The genes are TRBV6-6 and TRBJ2-7; perhaps TRBD2 as D (5 bases). The V gene lost 5 bases and the J gene lost 3 bases, with 11 bases spanning the gap. Looked up from germline, CDR1 is MNHNY and CDR2 is SVGAGI (reference sequence). The CDR3 covers 13 residues. CDR3 region: CASSGSGFYEQYV. CDR3 DNA sequence: TGTGCCAGCAGTGGGAGCGGATTCTACGAGCAGTACGTC.

This clonotype was detected many times. The V call is TRBV15, the J call TRBJ2-5; a possible D gene is TRBD1 (5 bases). With 0 bases removed from V and 5 bases from J, the gap between germline ends came to 10 bases. The CDR3 sequence is 14 residues long. Germline CDR1 is LNHNV and CDR2 is YYDKDF (reference sequence). CDR3 region: CATSRDQGSETQYF. The DNA of the CDR3 is TGTGCCACCAGCAGAGATCAGGGTTCGGAGACCCAGTACTTC.

In its sample, this clonotype was seen many times. The V and J genes are TRBV10-3 and TRBJ2-7; 8 bases match TRBD1. The CDR3 totals 14 residues. Germline-derived CDR1 and CDR2 are ENHRY and SYGVKD. The junction had 6 bases not matched to a gene; V was cut back by 4 bases and J by 4 bases. The CDR3 DNA is TGTGCCATCAGTGGACAGGGGAACGCGTACGAGCAGTACTTC. This encodes CAISGQGNAYEQYF.

V usage is TRBV29-1 and J usage is TRBJ2-3; TRBD2 matches at 9 bases. The CDR3 has 14 residues. CDR1 SQVTM and CDR2 ANQGSEA come from the germline V gene. Trimming took 7 bases from V and 0 from J; bases not matched to a gene: 5. In DNA form, the CDR3 reads TGCAGCGCAGCTAGCGGGGTTAGCACAGATACGCAGTATTTT. Protein product: CSAASGVSTDTQYF.

This chain uses TRBV7-9 with TRBJ2-3; the D gene is possibly TRBD1 (6 bases). Germline assignment: CDR1 SEHNR and CDR2 FQNEAQ (reference sequence). V was clipped by 3 bases and J by 1 base, with 14 bases between them. The CDR3 runs to 16 residues. The CDR3 nucleotides read TGTGCCAGCAGCTTTTACAGGGTTACGGGCACAGATACGCAGTATTTT. It yields the protein CASSFYRVTGTDTQYF.

Comment on this clonotype: Since no conserved phenylalanine or tryptophan closes the CDR3, a read error is the likely cause. This chain uses TRBV19 with TRBJ1-5; TRBD1 is a possible D gene (6 bases). The ends were cut back, 4 bases at V and 6 bases at J, with 13 bases in the middle. The germline CDR1 and CDR2 sequences are LNHDA and SQIVND (reference sequence). The CDR3 spans 14 residues. In DNA form, the CDR3 reads TGTGCCAGTAGTAGCACAGGGTACCCTCAGCCCCAGCATTTA. Translating it yields CASSSTGYPQPQHL.